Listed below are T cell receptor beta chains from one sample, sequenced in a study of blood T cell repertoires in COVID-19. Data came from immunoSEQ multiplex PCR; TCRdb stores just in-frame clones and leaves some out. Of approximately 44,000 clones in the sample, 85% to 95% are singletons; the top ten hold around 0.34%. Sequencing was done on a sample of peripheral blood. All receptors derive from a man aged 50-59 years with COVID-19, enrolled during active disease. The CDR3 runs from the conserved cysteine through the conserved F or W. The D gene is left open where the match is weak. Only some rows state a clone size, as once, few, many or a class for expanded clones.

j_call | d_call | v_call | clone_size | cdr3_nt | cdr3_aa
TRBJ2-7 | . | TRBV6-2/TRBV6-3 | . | TGTGCCAGCAGTTCCATGGGAGCTTACTCCTACGAGCAGTACTTC | CASSSMGAYSYEQYF
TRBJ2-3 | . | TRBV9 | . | TGTGCCAGCAGCCCCTCGGGAGTTGGCCCAGATACGCAGTATTTT | CASSPSGVGPDTQYF
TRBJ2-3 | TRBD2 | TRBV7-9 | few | TGTGCCAGCAGCTTACCCCGTCTTGGCGGGAGACAAGGAGATACGCAGTATTTT | CASSLPRLGGRQGDTQYF
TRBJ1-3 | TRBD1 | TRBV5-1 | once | TGCGCCAGCAGCTTACAGGGGGCAGCGCGTGGAAACACCATATATTTT | CASSLQGAARGNTIYF
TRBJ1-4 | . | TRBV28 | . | TGTGCCAGCAGTCAGGAGGGCAGGGTTGAAAAACTGTTTTTT | CASSQEGRVEKLFF
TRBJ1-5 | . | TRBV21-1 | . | TGTGCCAGCAGCAAATTGGCGGGGGGCGGGCAGCCCCAGCATTTT | CASSKLAGGGQPQHF
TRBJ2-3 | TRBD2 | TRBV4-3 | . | TGCGCCAGCAGCCAAGATCTGGCGGGAGGTAGCACAGATACGCAGTATTTT | CASSQDLAGGSTDTQYF
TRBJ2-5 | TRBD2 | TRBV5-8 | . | TGTGCCAGCAGCTCACCCGGGGCGGGAGTGGTAAAGACCCAGTACTTC | CASSSPGAGVVKTQYF
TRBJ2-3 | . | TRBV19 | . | TGTGCGGCGGGGTCCACTAGCACAGATACGCAGTATTTT | CAAGSTSTDTQYF
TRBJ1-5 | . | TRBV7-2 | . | TGTGCCAGCAGCTTAGCCCTTGGGGGGGCTGGCAATCAGCCCCAGCATTTT | CASSLALGGAGNQPQHF
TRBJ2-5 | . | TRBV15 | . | TGTGCCACCAGCAGACCGGGACTTCGACAAGAGACCCAGTACTTC | CATSRPGLRQETQYF
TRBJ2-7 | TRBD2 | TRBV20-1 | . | TGCAGTGCTAGTACACTAGCGGGAGTCGAGCAGTACTTC | CSASTLAGVEQYF
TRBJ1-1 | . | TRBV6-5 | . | TGTGCCAGCAGCAAGTACCGGGACACTCAAGCTTTCTTT | CASSKYRDTQAFF
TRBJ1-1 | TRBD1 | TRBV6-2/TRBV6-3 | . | TGTGCCAGCAGTGACAGGGCTCTGAACACTGAAGCTTTCTTT | CASSDRALNTEAFF
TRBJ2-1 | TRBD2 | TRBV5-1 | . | TGCGCCAGCAGCCCGGGCCCTGTGGCTAGCGGTTACAATGAGCAGTTCTTC | CASSPGPVASGYNEQFF
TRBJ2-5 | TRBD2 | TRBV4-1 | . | TGCGCCAGCAGCCGGGCTAGCGGGAGAGGGGGATCGAGGGAGACCCAGTACTTC | CASSRASGRGGSRETQYF
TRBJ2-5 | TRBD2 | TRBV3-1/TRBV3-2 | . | TGTGCCAGCGTCGCGGCGGGAGGGCCGGAGACCCAGTACTTC | CASVAAGGPETQYF
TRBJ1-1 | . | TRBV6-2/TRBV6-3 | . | TGTGCCAGCAGTGGCTGGGCTCCTGAAGCTTTCTTT | CASSGWAPEAFF
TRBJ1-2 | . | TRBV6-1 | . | TGTGCCAGCAGTGAAGTGGGCGGGAACTATGGCTACACCTTC | CASSEVGGNYGYTF
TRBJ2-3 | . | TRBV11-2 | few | TGTGCCAGCAGCTTGGGGGGGCCAGATACGCAGTATTTT | CASSLGGPDTQYF
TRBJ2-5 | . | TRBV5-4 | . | TGTGCCAGCAGCCGACAACAAGAGACCCAGTACTTC | CASSRQQETQYF
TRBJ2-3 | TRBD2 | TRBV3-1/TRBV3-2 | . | TGTGCCAGCAGCCAAGGGACTAGAGCAGATACGCAGTATTTT | CASSQGTRADTQYF
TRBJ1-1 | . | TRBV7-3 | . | TGTGCCAGCAGCTTATTAATGAACACTGAAGCTTTCTTT | CASSLLMNTEAFF
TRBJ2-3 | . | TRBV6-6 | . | TGTGCCAGCAGTTTGACTAGGAGACCCACAGATACGCAGTATTTT | CASSLTRRPTDTQYF
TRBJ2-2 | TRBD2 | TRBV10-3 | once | TGTGCCATCAGTGAGTCGTCGATGAGGACTAGCGGGAGTATTGGGGAGCTGTTTTTT | CAISESSMRTSGSIGELFF
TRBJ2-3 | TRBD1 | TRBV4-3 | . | TGCGCCAGCAGCCAAGGAGGGGGCGGATTCACAGATACGCAGTATTTT | CASSQGGGGFTDTQYF
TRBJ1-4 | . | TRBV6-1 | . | TGTGCCAGCAGTGGCGGGGGGCGGAGAACTAATGAAAAACTGTTTTTT | CASSGGGRRTNEKLFF
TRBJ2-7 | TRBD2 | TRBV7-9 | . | TGTGCCAGCAGCTTGAGACTAGCGGGAATTGGTGAGCAGTACTTC | CASSLRLAGIGEQYF
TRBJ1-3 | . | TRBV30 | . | TGTGCCTGGAGTCGGGGGACTGGAAACACCATATATTTT | CAWSRGTGNTIYF